This TCR beta chain was identified during a study of response to subunit inactivated influenza vaccine. General study results and limits: T cells newly recruited by each seasonal influenza vaccination are few, the authors suggested.

The ends lost 4 bases at V and 7 bases at J; junction bases unmatched: 11. This CDR3 has 16 residues. Germline V gene data show CDR1 as MGHDK and CDR2 as SYGVNS. TCRdb analysed the RT-PCR reads with MiXCR anew, one entry per CDR3 protein. The data hold about 540,000 distinct CDR3 sequences, with under 30% observed a single time. This clonotype appeared once. Its specificity is unknown. These data were also filed under a second study, of T cells expressing NK-cell markers. That publication notes: Scientists made TCR beta cDNA using 5'RACE template switching with UMIs. Five or six donors showed dominant NKG2C+ clonotypes comprising roughly 1.0-7.5% of their CD8+ T cells. The CD3+CD56-NKG2C+ fraction of a few donors was also led by these clonotypes. The study left the HCMV specificity of expanded NKG2C+ T cell clones unresolved.

The chain carries TRBV25-1 and TRBJ1-4, with 8 bases identical to TRBD1. This TCR derives from a man aged 45-65 years who received an inactivated influenza vaccine. The sequencing here drew on CD4+ T cells sorted from PBMCs, taken 11 to 12 days after vaccination. CDR3 loop: CASSVLKTGVGEKLFF. CDR3 in DNA: TGTGCCAGCAGTGTCCTGAAGACAGGGGTTGGTGAAAAACTGTTTTTT. Combining the CDR3 with reference TRBV25-1 and TRBJ1-4 gives the whole variable domain EADIYQTPRYLVIGTGKKITLECSQTMGHDKMYWYQQDPGMELHLIHYSYGVNSTEKGDLSSESTVSRIRTEHFPLTLESARPSHTSQYLCASSVLKTGVGEKLFFGSGTQLSVL.